What follows describes a single T cell receptor (beta chain). Its antigen is not identified. A single base separates this from a much larger clone, so it may be a read error. The diagnosis combined clinical symptoms, thyroxine, TRAb, thyroid ultrasound and orbital computed tomography scans. The entry originates in a study of Graves' ophthalmopathy and Graves' hyperthyroidism. Study outcomes and limitations: Blood samples also showed most expanded thyroid clonotypes exceeding 0.001 frequency.

Researchers took RNA transcripts and amplified TCR beta CDR3 regions from them. The first round was an RT-PCR with HTBI primers, and the second round was a multiplex PCR. TCRdb recomputed calls from the multiplex PCR reads with MiXCR, one row per CDR3 protein. The repertoire has fewer than 70,000 distinct CDR3 sequences, roughly half of them found once; the top ten carry 4.7%. The germline V gene has CDR1 LGHNA and CDR2 YNFKEQ. This CDR3 comprises 17 residues. The sequence was obtained from an adult woman with Graves' ophthalmopathy. Sequencing input: peripheral blood. The chain combines TRBV4-2 with TRBJ2-2; TRBD2 agrees at 10 bases. The CDR3 coding sequence is TGTGCCTGCAGCCAAGATATACCTAGCGGGAGAACAGGGGAGCTGTTTTTT. The encoded protein is CACSQDIPSGRTGELFF.